The 7 T cell receptor beta chains listed next were all sequenced from one sample in a study of OX40 agonist ivuxolimab in advanced cancers. Sequencing was performed with immunoSEQ multiplex PCR; in TCRdb, only in-frame clones are kept and a portion is missing. The top ten hold less than 25% of the sample, which has 37,000 or so clones, approximately 82% seen once. Here the sequenced sample was CD4+ or CD8+ T cells sorted from blood, taken in a trial of the OX40 agonist ivuxolimab. All receptors derive from an adult with an advanced solid tumor such as melanoma, head and neck, liver or kidney cancer.

V is TRBV12-5 and J is TRBJ2-5; 8 bases line up with TRBD2. The germline gives CDR1 LGHNT, CDR2 FRNRAP. This CDR3 has 14 amino acids. V lost 3 bases to trimming and J lost 5 bases; unmatched junction nucleotides: 5. The CDR3 region has the DNA TGTGCTAGTGGTTTCGGGGGGGCGGTCGAGACCCAGTACTTC. It is translated as CASGFGGAVETQYF.

V gene TRBV6-5 combines with J gene TRBJ1-1; TRBD1 might be the D (5 bases). This CDR3 has 13 residues. Trimming left V 2 bases short and J 1 base short, with 5 bases between. CDR1 and CDR2 from the germline V gene are MNHEY and SVGAGI. In DNA, the CDR3 is TGTGCCAGCAGTTACACAGGGAACACTGAAGCTTTCTTT. It encodes CASSYTGNTEAFF.

The chain carries TRBV18 and TRBJ2-7; D is perhaps TRBD2 (6 bases). Germline V gene sequence: CDR1 KGHSH, CDR2 LQKENI. This CDR3 comprises 15 residues. Between the trimmed V and J ends, which lost 3 bases and 6 bases, there was a span of 18 bases. The CDR3 sequence: CASSPWGELDREQYF. CDR3 nucleotides: TGTGCCAGCTCACCCTGGGGGGAGCTCGATCGCGAGCAGTACTTC.

The chain couples TRBV6-5 to TRBJ2-3, with 9 bases identical to TRBD2. With V trimmed by 7 bases and J by 1 base, 6 bases remained unmatched. CDR1 MNHEY and CDR2 SVGAGI come from the germline V gene. This CDR3 has 15 residues. CDR3 protein: CASKSRTSGTDTQYF. CDR3 DNA sequence: TGTGCCAGCAAATCCCGGACTAGCGGCACAGATACGCAGTATTTT.

This clone came up once. The rearrangement joins TRBV10-3 to TRBJ2-7; 9 bases line up with TRBD1. CDR1 and CDR2 (germline): ENHRY, SYGVKD. There are 14 residues in the CDR3. V lost 6 bases and J lost 4; bases outside the gene matches: 7. Here the CDR3 DNA reads TGTGCCATCAGCGGACCGGGACAGGGATACGAGCAGTACTTC. Protein product: CAISGPGQGYEQYF.

J is TRBJ2-3 and V is TRBV18; TRBD2 matches 9 bases. With V trimmed by 0 bases and J by 2 bases, 3 bases remained unmatched. The germline gives CDR1 KGHSH, CDR2 LQKENI. The CDR3 length is 16 residues. The CDR3 here is CASSPPGLASTDTQYF. In DNA form, the CDR3 reads TGTGCCAGCTCACCACCGGGACTAGCATCCACAGATACGCAGTATTTT.

The rearrangement uses TRBV19 and TRBJ2-3; no clear D. This CDR3 is built from 15 residues. Germline lookup yields CDR1 LNHDA and CDR2 SQIVND (reference sequence). The V gene lost 3 bases and the J gene lost 5 bases, with 15 bases spanning the gap. CDR3 residues: CASSIGRTHGDTQYF. Written as DNA, the CDR3 is TGTGCCAGTAGTATTGGGCGGACCCATGGAGATACGCAGTATTTT.